This T cell receptor beta chain was recorded in a study of response to subunit inactivated influenza vaccine. Whole-study findings and limits: Each seasonal influenza vaccination, the authors suggested, recruits few new T cells.

Points on this clonotype: Its antigen is unidentified.

The CDR3 length is 16 residues. Looked up from germline, CDR1 is SGHTA and CDR2 is FQGNSA. The V and J ends lost 0 bases and 5 bases respectively, with 15 bases between them. TCRdb itself ran the RT-PCR reads through MiXCR, one entry per CDR3 protein. In the table there are 600,000 to 850,000 distinct CDR3 sequences, 14% of which are singletons. The origin of this receptor is a man aged 50 or older who received an inactivated influenza vaccine. This chain connects TRBV7-2 to TRBJ2-3; a possible D gene is TRBD2 (5 bases). Sequenced material: PBMCs from blood, taken 14 days before vaccination. The CDR3 loop reads CASSLALYLAIDTQYF. The CDR3 DNA follows: TGTGCCAGCAGCTTAGCGCTCTATCTAGCTATAGATACGCAGTATTTT.